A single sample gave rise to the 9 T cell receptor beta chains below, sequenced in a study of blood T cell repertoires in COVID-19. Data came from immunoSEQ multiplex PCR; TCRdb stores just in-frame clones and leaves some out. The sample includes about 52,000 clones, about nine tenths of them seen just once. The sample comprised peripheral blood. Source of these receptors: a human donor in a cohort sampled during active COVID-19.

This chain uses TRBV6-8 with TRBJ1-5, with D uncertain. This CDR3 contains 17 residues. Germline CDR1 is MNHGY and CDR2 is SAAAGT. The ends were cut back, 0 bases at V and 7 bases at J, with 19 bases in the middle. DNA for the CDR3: TGTGCCAGCAGTTACTCGAGCGGTTTGGGGATGGTCCAGCCCCAGCATTTT. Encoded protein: CASSYSSGLGMVQPQHF.

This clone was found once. The CDR3 protein is CASSLTGNTEAFF. Here the CDR3 DNA reads TGTGCCAGCAGCCTCACCGGGAACACTGAAGCTTTCTTT. V is TRBV7-8 and J is TRBJ1-1; unclear D gene. The ends were cut back, 5 bases at V and 1 base at J, with 8 bases in the middle. Germline CDR1 and CDR2: SGHVS and FQNEAQ. The CDR3 length is 13 residues. Full variable domain (remainder filled in from reference TRBV7-8 and TRBJ1-1): GAGVSQSPRYKVAKRGQDVALRCDPISGHVSLFWYQQALGQGPEFLTYFQNEAQLDKSGLPSDRFFAERPEGSVSTLKIQRTQQEDSAVYLCASSLTGNTEAFFGQGTRLTVV.

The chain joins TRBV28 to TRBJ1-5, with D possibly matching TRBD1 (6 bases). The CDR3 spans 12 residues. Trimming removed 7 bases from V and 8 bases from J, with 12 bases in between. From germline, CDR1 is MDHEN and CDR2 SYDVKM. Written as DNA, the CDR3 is TGTGCCAGCACAATACAGGGTAAGCCCCAGCATTTT. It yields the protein CASTIQGKPQHF.

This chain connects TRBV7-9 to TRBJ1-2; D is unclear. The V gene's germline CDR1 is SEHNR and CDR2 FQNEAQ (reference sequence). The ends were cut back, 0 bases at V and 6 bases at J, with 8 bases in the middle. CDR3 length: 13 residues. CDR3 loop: CASSLAGGDGYTF. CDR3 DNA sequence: TGTGCCAGCAGCTTAGCTGGCGGGGATGGCTACACCTTC. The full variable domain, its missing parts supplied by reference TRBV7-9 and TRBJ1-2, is DTGVSQNPRHKITKRGQNVTFRCDPISEHNRLYWYRQTLGQGPEFLTYFQNEAQLEKSRLLSDRFSAERPKGSFSTLEIQRTEQGDSAMYLCASSLAGGDGYTFGSGTRLTVV.

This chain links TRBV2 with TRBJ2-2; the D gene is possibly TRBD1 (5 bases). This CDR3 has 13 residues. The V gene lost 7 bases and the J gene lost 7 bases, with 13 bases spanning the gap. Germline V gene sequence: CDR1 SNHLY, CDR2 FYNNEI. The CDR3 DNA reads TGTGCCAGCAAAGAAGGGGCAGGCGGGGAGCTGTTTTTT. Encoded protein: CASKEGAGGELFF.

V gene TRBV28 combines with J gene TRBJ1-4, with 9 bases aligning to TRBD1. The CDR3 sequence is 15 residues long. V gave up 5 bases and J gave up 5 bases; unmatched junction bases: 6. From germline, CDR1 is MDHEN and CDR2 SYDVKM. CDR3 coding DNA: TGTGCCAGCAGTCTACCGGGACAGGGAAATGAAAAACTGTTTTTT. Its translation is CASSLPGQGNEKLFF. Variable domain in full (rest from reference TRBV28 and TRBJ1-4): DVKVTQSSRYLVKRTGEKVFLECVQDMDHENMFWYRQDPGLGLRLIYFSYDVKMKEKGDIPEGYSVSREKKERFSLILESASTNQTSMYLCASSLPGQGNEKLFFGSGTQLSVL.

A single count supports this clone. The CDR3 coding sequence is TGCGCCAGCAGCCTACCTGGGACAGGTGGCAATGAGCAGTTCTTC. Translated, it gives CASSLPGTGGNEQFF. The chain links TRBV4-1 to TRBJ2-1; 8 bases match TRBD1. The V and J ends lost 4 bases and 6 bases, in that order; junction bases with no gene match: 8. Germline V gene sequence: CDR1 MGHRA, CDR2 YSYEKL. The CDR3 totals 15 residues.

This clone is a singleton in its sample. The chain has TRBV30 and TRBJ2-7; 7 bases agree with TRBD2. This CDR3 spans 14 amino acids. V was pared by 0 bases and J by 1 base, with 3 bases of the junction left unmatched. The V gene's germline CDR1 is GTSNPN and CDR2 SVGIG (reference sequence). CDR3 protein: CAWSVPRGSYEQYF. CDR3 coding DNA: TGTGCCTGGAGTGTTCCGCGGGGGTCCTACGAGCAGTACTTC.

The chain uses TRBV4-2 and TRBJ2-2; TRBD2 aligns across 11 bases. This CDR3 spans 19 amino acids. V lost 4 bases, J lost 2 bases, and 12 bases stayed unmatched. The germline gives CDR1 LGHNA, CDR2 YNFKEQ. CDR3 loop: CASSRPEIGTSGNTGELFF. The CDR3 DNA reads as TGTGCCAGCAGCCGACCGGAGATCGGGACTAGCGGAAACACCGGGGAGCTGTTTTTT.